These 28 T cell receptor beta chains share one sample of origin, sequenced in a study of T cell responses to AZD1222 COVID-19 vaccine. Assay: immunoSEQ multiplex PCR; the TCRdb copy retains only in-frame clones and omits some. Of tens of thousands of clones listed, over 85% were seen once; the top ten hold roughly 2.8%. Sequencing was performed on peripheral blood, taken on day 0 of MenACWY control vaccination. These receptors were collected from an adult in good health.

This chain links TRBV27 with TRBJ1-3; D remains unclear. V lost 6 bases and J lost 7, with 22 bases in between. From germline, CDR1 is MNHEY and CDR2 SMNVEV (reference sequence). The CDR3 totals 16 residues. CDR3: CASSPRASGFRNTIYF. Here the CDR3 DNA reads TGTGCCAGCAGCCCCCGGGCATCTGGGTTCCGGAACACCATATATTTT.

The chain uses TRBV12-3 or TRBV12-4 and TRBJ2-5; no definite D call. The V gene lost 5 bases and the J gene lost 5 bases, with 9 bases spanning the gap. The CDR3 totals 12 residues. The CDR3 loop reads CASSVSAETQYF. CDR3 bases: TGTGCCAGCAGTGTATCGGCCGAGACCCAGTACTTC.

This rearrangement joins TRBV6-2 or TRBV6-3 to TRBJ1-5; D is perhaps TRBD1 (5 bases). Trimming took 5 bases from V and 6 from J, leaving 14 bases between them. This CDR3 contains 14 residues. In germline, CDR1 is MNHEY, CDR2 SVGEGT. DNA of the CDR3: TGTGCCAGCAGTATTTCCGGGACGCTTCAGCCCCAGCATTTT. Its protein is CASSISGTLQPQHF.

The V gene is TRBV7-9, the J gene TRBJ2-5; no clear D gene. Germline V gene sequence: CDR1 SEHNR, CDR2 FQNEAQ (reference sequence). The V end was cut by 5 bases, the J end by 4 bases, with 8 bases between. This CDR3 is 12 amino acids long. In nucleotides, the CDR3 is TGTGCCAGCAGCCCCCATGCAGAGACCCAGTACTTC. Its protein product is CASSPHAETQYF.

The chain uses TRBV6-6 and TRBJ2-2; D may match TRBD1 or TRBD2 (5 bases each). Germline V lookup: CDR1 MNHNY, CDR2 SVGAGI (reference sequence). There are 12 residues in the CDR3. V lost 4 bases and J 5 bases, leaving 5 bases between the germline ends. CDR3 in DNA: TGTGCCAGCAGTTGGGGGACCGGGGAGCTGTTTTTT. This encodes CASSWGTGELFF.

The CDR3 sequence: CASSSYGGVTDTQYF. The CDR3 region has the DNA TGTGCCAGCAGCTCTTACGGAGGGGTCACAGATACGCAGTATTTT. The chain couples TRBV5-5 to TRBJ2-3; D is perhaps TRBD2 (6 bases). This CDR3 has 15 amino acids. Germline V gives CDR1 SGHKS, CDR2 YYEKEE (reference sequence). V dropped 3 bases and J dropped 2 bases, with 13 bases sitting between them.

Turning to this clone: The sample has other DNA sequences that encode this CDR3 too. Here the CDR3 reads CASSRTGNTEAFF. The CDR3 DNA reads as TGTGCCAGCAGCCGGACAGGGAACACTGAAGCTTTCTTT. The chain joins TRBV12-3 or TRBV12-4 to TRBJ1-1; the match to TRBD1 covers 7 bases. Trimming removed 6 bases from V and 1 base from J; junction bases left unmatched: 2. The CDR3 extends over 13 amino acids.

The genes are TRBV11-3 and TRBJ2-7; D may be TRBD1 (5 bases). Trimming cost V 3 bases and J 5 bases, with 14 bases left between them. The V gene's germline CDR1 is SGHNT and CDR2 YENEEA. The CDR3 loop spans 14 amino acids. CDR3 loop: CASSFVRGHHEQYF. DNA of the CDR3: TGTGCCAGCAGCTTCGTAAGGGGCCATCACGAGCAGTACTTC.

The V call is TRBV6-6, the J call TRBJ1-2, with D hard to call. CDR3 length: 12 amino acids. Trimming removed 2 bases from V and 6 bases from J, with 7 bases in between. Germline values: CDR1 MNHNY, CDR2 SVGAGI (reference sequence). CDR3 in DNA: TGTGCCAGCAGTTACATGGCGAATGGCTACACCTTC. It codes for CASSYMANGYTF.

CDR3: CASSSSPASGGTSEQYF. In DNA, the CDR3 is TGTGCCAGCAGCTCGTCTCCCGCTAGCGGGGGGACTTCCGAGCAGTACTTC. This chain connects TRBV5-4 to TRBJ2-7, with 11 bases fitting TRBD2. With V trimmed by 3 bases and J by 6 bases, 14 bases remained unmatched. This CDR3 spans 17 amino acids. Germline CDR1 is SGHNT and CDR2 is YYREEE (reference sequence).

The J gene is TRBJ1-6, the V gene TRBV5-5; the D is unclear. V was pared by 4 bases and J by 0 bases, with 20 bases between. CDR1 is SGHKS and CDR2 is YYEKEE in the germline V gene (reference sequence). The CDR3 length is 19 residues. The CDR3 DNA reads as TGTGCCAGCAGCGTGAGCCCGGGGTCGTTTATCTCCTATAATTCACCCCTCCACTTT. This gives the protein CASSVSPGSFISYNSPLHF. Full variable domain (remainder filled in from reference TRBV5-5 and TRBJ1-6): DAGVTQSPTHLIKTRGQQVTLRCSPISGHKSVSWYQQVLGQGPQFIFQYYEKEERGRGNFPDRFSARQFPNYSSELNVNALLLGDSALYLCASSVSPGSFISYNSPLHFGNGTRLTVT.

This clone occurred once. J is TRBJ2-3 and V is TRBV6-2 or TRBV6-3; D ambiguous. V was clipped by 5 bases and J by 6 bases, with 9 bases between them. Germline V gene lookup returns CDR1 MNHEY and CDR2 SVGEGT. This CDR3 has 12 amino acids. Here the CDR3 DNA reads TGTGCCAGCAGTCCCTCGGATGATACGCAGTATTTT. Translation: CASSPSDDTQYF.

This chain links TRBV4-3 with TRBJ2-7, with D maybe TRBD2 (7 bases). The CDR3 has 18 residues. From germline, CDR1 is LGHNA and CDR2 YSLEER. V lost 0 bases to trimming and J lost 2 bases, with 20 bases between them. Here the CDR3 DNA reads TGCGCCAGCAGCCAAGAAGCGGGGATCGGGACATATACCTACGAGCAGTACTTC. It codes for CASSQEAGIGTYTYEQYF.

The chain has TRBV3-1 (or the pseudogene TRBV3-2) and TRBJ1-2; D not resolved. The CDR3 sequence is 13 residues long. CDR1 and CDR2 from the germline V gene are LGHDT and YNNKEL (reference sequence). V lost 1 base to trimming and J lost 4 bases, with 7 bases between them. This CDR3 is CASSQGEGYGYTF. The CDR3 DNA follows: TGTGCCAGCAGCCAAGGAGAGGGCTATGGCTACACCTTC.

This clone was detected once. The rearrangement joins TRBV6-2 or TRBV6-3 to TRBJ2-5, with a possible D match to TRBD2 (6 bases). There are 15 residues in the CDR3. Per germline, CDR1 MNHEY and CDR2 SVGEGT. V lost 5 bases and J 5 bases, leaving 18 bases between the germline ends. CDR3 nucleotides: TGTGCCAGCAGTGCAACTGGACTGGCGGGGGAGACCCAGTACTTC. This codes for CASSATGLAGETQYF.

The chain recombines TRBV21-1 with TRBJ1-5; TRBD1, the table's D call, was not compared with the DNA. TRBV21-1 has pseudogene status. The CDR3 sequence is 14 residues long. Written as DNA, the CDR3 is TGTGCCAGCAGCAAAAGCAGGGGTGCTCAGCCCCAGCATTTT. It translates to CASSKSRGAQPQHF.

The genes are TRBV27 and TRBJ2-7, with D perhaps TRBD2 (5 bases). Trimming took off 2 bases at V and 2 bases at J, with 13 bases between the two ends. CDR1 is MNHEY and CDR2 is SMNVEV in the germline V gene (reference sequence). The CDR3 loop spans 15 amino acids. The chain's CDR3 is CASSLRFGETYEQYF. DNA for the CDR3: TGTGCCAGCAGTTTAAGGTTCGGGGAAACCTACGAGCAGTACTTC.

Worth noting for this clone: The same CDR3 is also encoded by other DNA sequences in this sample. The chain employs TRBV5-1 and TRBJ2-2; D might be TRBD2 (6 bases). Trimming removed 0 bases at V and 0 bases at J, with 9 bases between. Germline CDR1 is SGHRS and CDR2 is YFSETQ. CDR3 length: 16 amino acids. The CDR3 region is CASSLDRGANTGELFF. Here the CDR3 DNA reads TGCGCCAGCAGCTTGGATCGCGGGGCGAACACCGGGGAGCTGTTTTTT.

The CDR3 protein is CAISLPGRGSYEQYF. CDR3 bases: TGTGCCATCAGTCTGCCCGGTCGTGGATCCTACGAGCAGTACTTC. This chain connects TRBV10-3 to TRBJ2-7; no reliable D call. The V end was cut by 5 bases, the J end by 1 base, with 15 bases between. This CDR3 has 15 residues. CDR1 is ENHRY, CDR2 SYGVKD, per germline.

The chain uses TRBV27 and TRBJ2-2; tentatively, D is TRBD2 (5 bases). V lost 6 bases and J 2 bases, leaving 10 bases between the germline ends. In germline, CDR1 is MNHEY, CDR2 SMNVEV (reference sequence). The CDR3 spans 14 residues. DNA for the CDR3: TGTGCCAGCAGACTCGACTATAACACCGGGGAGCTGTTTTTT. This gives the protein CASRLDYNTGELFF.

This clone was counted between two and nine times. This chain joins TRBV19 and TRBJ2-2; no clear D gene. The CDR3 has 14 residues. V lost 3 bases and J 4 bases, leaving 9 bases between the germline ends. CDR1 and CDR2 from the germline V gene are LNHDA and SQIVND (reference sequence). DNA of the CDR3: TGTGCCAGTAGTATCCCGCAGAGCACCGGGGAGCTGTTTTTT. Protein product: CASSIPQSTGELFF.

In the case of this clone: Other DNA sequences in this specimen translate into the identical CDR3. The chain has TRBV6-5 and TRBJ1-1; D uncertain. The CDR3 has 12 amino acids. CDR1 MNHEY and CDR2 SVGAGI come from the germline V gene. The V gene lost 5 bases and the J gene lost 3 bases, with 7 bases spanning the gap. The DNA of the CDR3 is TGTGCCAGCAGTAGACGGGACACTGAAGCTTTCTTT. It is translated as CASSRRDTEAFF.

The chain carries TRBV6-2 or TRBV6-3 and TRBJ2-3; 11 nucleotides match TRBD2. The germline gives CDR1 MNHEY, CDR2 SVGEGT. The V gene end was trimmed by 2 bases and the J gene end by 6 bases; junction bases not matched to a gene: 4. This CDR3 comprises 15 residues. CDR3 sequence reads: CASSYLAGGLDTQYF. CDR3 DNA: TGTGCCAGCAGTTACCTAGCGGGGGGATTGGATACGCAGTATTTT.

V usage is TRBV19 and J usage is TRBJ1-2; TRBD1 might be the D (5 bases). V was cut by 6 bases and J by 8 bases, with 13 bases left in between. Looked up from germline, CDR1 is LNHDA and CDR2 is SQIVND (reference sequence). This CDR3 is 12 amino acids long. CDR3 loop: CASRERGWGYTF. In DNA, the CDR3 is TGTGCCAGTAGGGAACGGGGCTGGGGCTACACCTTC.

The chain carries TRBV4-3 and TRBJ2-3; D ambiguous. The CDR3 is made up of 14 amino acids. Trimming pared 0 bases from V and 2 bases from J, leaving 6 bases between. Germline CDR1 is LGHNA and CDR2 is YSLEER. The CDR3, as DNA: TGCGCCAGCAGCCAAGACCGCCACACAGATACGCAGTATTTT. Residues: CASSQDRHTDTQYF.

The CDR3 spells CASSQKRRTGDMNTEAFF. The CDR3 DNA sequence: TGTGCCAGCAGCCAAAAAAGGCGGACAGGTGACATGAACACTGAAGCTTTCTTT. The chain joins TRBV3-1 (or the pseudogene TRBV3-2) to TRBJ1-1; TRBD1 matches 7 bases. The J segment lost 0 bases and the V segment lost 2 bases, leaving 12 bases of the junction unmatched. The CDR3 contains 18 residues. CDR1 and CDR2 from the germline V gene are LGHDT and YNNKEL (reference sequence).

The CDR3 region is CASSPGVAGGPPYNEQFF. The CDR3 DNA sequence: TGTGCCAGCAGCCCCGGGGTAGCGGGGGGGCCGCCCTACAATGAGCAGTTCTTC. V usage is TRBV5-6 and J usage is TRBJ2-1; 11 nucleotides align to TRBD2. The length of the CDR3 is 18 residues. J gave up 2 bases and V 4 bases, and 11 bases lay outside the gene matches. The germline V gene encodes CDR1 SGHDT and CDR2 YYEEEE.

This clone was counted a single time. V is TRBV24-1 and J is TRBJ2-3; no clear D gene. CDR1 KGHDR and CDR2 SFDVKD come from the germline V gene. CDR3 length: 16 residues. V was pared by 4 bases and J by 1 base, with 14 bases between. The CDR3 coding sequence is TGTGCCACCAGTGACGGACCATCAAGGGGCACAGATACGCAGTATTTT. Translating it yields CATSDGPSRGTDTQYF.